One and the same sample provided the 4 T cell receptor beta chains below, sequenced in a study of cytomegalovirus exposure and HLA in healthy donors. PCR was performed using 60 Vbeta and 13 Jbeta primers. Here immunoSEQ multiplex PCR was the method, and the copy in TCRdb shows in-frame clones only, minus some. The sample gives roughly 100,000 clones, 75% to 85% of which show up once; around 2.1% is in the top ten. The sample was PBMCs. These receptors originate from a man aged 25 to 45 in good health and CMV-seronegative.

Turning to this clone: Distinct nucleotide sequences in the sample also encode this CDR3. The chain has TRBV29-1 and TRBJ2-4; 12 bases line up with TRBD2. The CDR3 consists of 15 residues. The trim removed 6 bases at V and 10 bases at J, leaving 13 bases unmatched. The germline V gene encodes CDR1 SQVTM and CDR2 ANQGSEA. The CDR3 DNA reads TGCAGCGTCGTGACTAGCGGGAGTGGAAAGAATATTCAGTACTTC. Protein: CSVVTSGSGKNIQYF.

The V gene is TRBV7-2, the J gene TRBJ1-5; D remains ambiguous. Germline V gene data show CDR1 as SGHTA and CDR2 as FQGNSA. The CDR3 loop spans 14 amino acids. Deletions cut 2 bases from V and 5 bases from J, with 10 bases between. The CDR3 loop is CASSLWSGDQPQHF. DNA for the CDR3: TGTGCCAGCAGCTTATGGTCCGGTGATCAGCCCCAGCATTTT.

The chain links TRBV27 to TRBJ2-1; TRBD1 is a possible D gene (5 bases). This CDR3 is built from 15 residues. Trimming stripped 6 bases from V and 6 bases from J, with 18 bases between. CDR1 is MNHEY and CDR2 is SMNVEV in the germline V gene (reference sequence). The CDR3 protein is CASRVGPPGFNEQFF. As DNA, the CDR3 is TGTGCCAGCAGGGTGGGGCCCCCAGGGTTCAATGAGCAGTTCTTC.

This clone occurred a few times. The rearrangement joins TRBV30 to TRBJ1-5, with 7 bases matching TRBD1. There are 14 residues in the CDR3. Germline V gives CDR1 GTSNPN, CDR2 SVGIG (reference sequence). The ends lost 3 bases at V and 7 bases at J; junction bases unmatched: 9. The CDR3 DNA reads as TGTGCCTGGAGGGGACAGTCGAGCGGACAGCCCCAGCATTTT. As protein: CAWRGQSSGQPQHF.